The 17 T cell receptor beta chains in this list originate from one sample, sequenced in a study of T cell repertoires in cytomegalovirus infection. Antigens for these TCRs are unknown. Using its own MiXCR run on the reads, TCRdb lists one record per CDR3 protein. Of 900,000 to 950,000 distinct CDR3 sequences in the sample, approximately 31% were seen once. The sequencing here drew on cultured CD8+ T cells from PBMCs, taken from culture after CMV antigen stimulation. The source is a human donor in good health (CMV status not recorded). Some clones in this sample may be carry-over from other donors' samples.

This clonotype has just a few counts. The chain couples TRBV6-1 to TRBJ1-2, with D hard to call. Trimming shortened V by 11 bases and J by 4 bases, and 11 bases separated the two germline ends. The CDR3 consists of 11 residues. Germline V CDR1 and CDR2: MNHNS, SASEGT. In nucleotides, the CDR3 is TGTGCCGCCCGGTCGGCCTATGGCTACACCTTC. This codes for CAARSAYGYTF.

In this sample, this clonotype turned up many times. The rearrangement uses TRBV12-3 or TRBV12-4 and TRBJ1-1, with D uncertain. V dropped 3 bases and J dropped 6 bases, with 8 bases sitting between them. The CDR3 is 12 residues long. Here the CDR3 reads CASSFQPAEAFF. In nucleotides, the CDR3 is TGTGCCAGCAGTTTCCAGCCCGCTGAAGCTTTCTTT.

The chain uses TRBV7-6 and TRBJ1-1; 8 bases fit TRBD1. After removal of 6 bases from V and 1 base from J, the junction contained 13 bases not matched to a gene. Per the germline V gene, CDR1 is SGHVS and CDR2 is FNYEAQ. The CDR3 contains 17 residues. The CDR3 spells CASSFEIIGTGNTEAFF. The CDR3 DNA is TGTGCCAGCAGTTTCGAGATCATTGGGACAGGGAACACTGAAGCTTTCTTT.

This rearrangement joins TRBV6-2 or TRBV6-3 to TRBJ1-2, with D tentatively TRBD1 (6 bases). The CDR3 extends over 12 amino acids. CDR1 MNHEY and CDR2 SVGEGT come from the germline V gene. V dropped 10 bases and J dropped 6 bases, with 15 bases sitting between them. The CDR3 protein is CATTPAGDGYTF. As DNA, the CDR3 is TGTGCCACCACCCCGGCAGGGGATGGCTACACCTTC.

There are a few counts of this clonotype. As DNA, the CDR3 is TGTGCCAGCAGTTACCTTGGCACATCGAACACTGAAGCTTTCTTT. Protein sequence: CASSYLGTSNTEAFF. The V gene is TRBV6-6, the J gene TRBJ1-1; D is uncertain. Germline values: CDR1 MNHNY, CDR2 SVGAGI (reference sequence). The V end lost 2 bases, the J end lost 1 base, and 11 bases lay between the germline ends. The CDR3 length is 15 residues.

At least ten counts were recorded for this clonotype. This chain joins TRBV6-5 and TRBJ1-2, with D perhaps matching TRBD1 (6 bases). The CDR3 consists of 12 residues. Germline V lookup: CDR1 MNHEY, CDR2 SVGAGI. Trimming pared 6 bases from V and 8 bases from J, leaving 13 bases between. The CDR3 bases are TGTGCCAGCAGCCCTGGGGGGCCAGGCTACACCTTC. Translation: CASSPGGPGYTF.

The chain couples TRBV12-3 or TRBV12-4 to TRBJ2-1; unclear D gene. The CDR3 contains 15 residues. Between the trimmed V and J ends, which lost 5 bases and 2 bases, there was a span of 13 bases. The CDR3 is CASSPFRATYNEQFF. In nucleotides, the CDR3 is TGTGCCAGCAGTCCCTTTAGAGCCACCTACAATGAGCAGTTCTTC.

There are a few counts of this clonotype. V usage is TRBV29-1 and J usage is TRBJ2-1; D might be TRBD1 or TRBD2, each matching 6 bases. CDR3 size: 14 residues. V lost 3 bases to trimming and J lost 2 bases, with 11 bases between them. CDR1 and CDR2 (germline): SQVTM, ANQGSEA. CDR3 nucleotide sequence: TGCAGCGTTGAGAGGGGGGCCCCCTACAATGAGCAGTTCTTC. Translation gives CSVERGAPYNEQFF.

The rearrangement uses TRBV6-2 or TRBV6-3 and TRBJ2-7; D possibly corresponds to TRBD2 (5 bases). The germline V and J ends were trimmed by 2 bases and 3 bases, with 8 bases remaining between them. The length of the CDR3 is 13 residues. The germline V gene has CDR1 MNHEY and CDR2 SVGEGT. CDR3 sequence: CASSYSGYYEQYV. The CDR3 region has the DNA TGTGCCAGCAGTTACAGCGGCTACTACGAGCAGTACGTC.

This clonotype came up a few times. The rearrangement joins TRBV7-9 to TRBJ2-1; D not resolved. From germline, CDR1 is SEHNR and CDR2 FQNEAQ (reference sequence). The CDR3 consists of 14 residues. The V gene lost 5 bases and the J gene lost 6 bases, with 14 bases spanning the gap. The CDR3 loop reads CASSRPSTRNEQFF. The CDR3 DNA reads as TGTGCCAGCAGCCGTCCGTCGACTCGCAATGAGCAGTTCTTC.

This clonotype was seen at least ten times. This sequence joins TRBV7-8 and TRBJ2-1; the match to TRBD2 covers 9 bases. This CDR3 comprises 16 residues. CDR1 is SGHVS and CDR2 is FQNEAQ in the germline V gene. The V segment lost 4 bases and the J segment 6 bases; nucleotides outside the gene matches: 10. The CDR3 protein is CASSSRAGGAGNEQFF. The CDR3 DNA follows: TGTGCCAGCAGCTCGAGAGCGGGGGGTGCCGGCAATGAGCAGTTCTTC.

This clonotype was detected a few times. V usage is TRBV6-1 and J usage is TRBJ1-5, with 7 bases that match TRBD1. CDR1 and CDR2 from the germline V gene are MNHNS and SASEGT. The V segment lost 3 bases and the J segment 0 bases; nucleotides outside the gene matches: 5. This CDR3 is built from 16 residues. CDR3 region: CASSDKGTASNQPQHF. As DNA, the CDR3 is TGTGCCAGCAGTGACAAGGGGACAGCTAGCAATCAGCCCCAGCATTTT.

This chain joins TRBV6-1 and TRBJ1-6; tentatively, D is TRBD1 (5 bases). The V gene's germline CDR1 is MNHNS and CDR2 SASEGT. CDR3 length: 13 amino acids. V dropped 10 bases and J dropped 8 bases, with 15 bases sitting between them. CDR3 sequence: CANRGREYSPLHF. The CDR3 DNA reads TGTGCCAACAGAGGCAGGGAATATTCACCCCTCCACTTT.

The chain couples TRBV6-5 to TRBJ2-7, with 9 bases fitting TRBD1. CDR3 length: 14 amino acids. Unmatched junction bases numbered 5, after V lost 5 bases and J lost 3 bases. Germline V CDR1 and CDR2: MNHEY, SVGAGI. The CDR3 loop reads CASSIGQGIYEQYV. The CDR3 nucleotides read TGTGCCAGCAGTATAGGACAGGGGATCTACGAGCAGTACGTC.

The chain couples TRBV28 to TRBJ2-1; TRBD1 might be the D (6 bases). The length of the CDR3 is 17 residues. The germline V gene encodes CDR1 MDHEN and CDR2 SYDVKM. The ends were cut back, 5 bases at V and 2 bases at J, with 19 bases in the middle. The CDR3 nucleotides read TGTGCCAGCAGTCTCCCGAGGTTTTGGGGGCCCTACAATGAGCAGTTCTTC. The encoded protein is CASSLPRFWGPYNEQFF.

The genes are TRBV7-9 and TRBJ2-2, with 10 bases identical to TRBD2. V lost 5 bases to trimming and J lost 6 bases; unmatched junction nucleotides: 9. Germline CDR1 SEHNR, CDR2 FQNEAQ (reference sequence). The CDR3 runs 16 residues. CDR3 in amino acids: CASSLASGGNAGELFF. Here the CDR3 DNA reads TGTGCCAGCAGCCTGGCTAGCGGGGGAAACGCCGGGGAGCTGTTTTTT. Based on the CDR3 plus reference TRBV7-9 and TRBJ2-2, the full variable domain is DTGVSQNPRHKITKRGQNVTFRCDPISEHNRLYWYRQTLGQGPEFLTYFQNEAQLEKSRLLSDRFSAERPKGSFSTLEIQRTEQGDSAMYLCASSLASGGNAGELFFGEGSRLTVL.

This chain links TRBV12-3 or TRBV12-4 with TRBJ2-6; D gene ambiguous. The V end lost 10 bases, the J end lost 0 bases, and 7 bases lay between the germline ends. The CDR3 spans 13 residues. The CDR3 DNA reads TGTGCCACCCAAGACTCTGGGGCCAACGTCCTGACTTTC. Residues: CATQDSGANVLTF.